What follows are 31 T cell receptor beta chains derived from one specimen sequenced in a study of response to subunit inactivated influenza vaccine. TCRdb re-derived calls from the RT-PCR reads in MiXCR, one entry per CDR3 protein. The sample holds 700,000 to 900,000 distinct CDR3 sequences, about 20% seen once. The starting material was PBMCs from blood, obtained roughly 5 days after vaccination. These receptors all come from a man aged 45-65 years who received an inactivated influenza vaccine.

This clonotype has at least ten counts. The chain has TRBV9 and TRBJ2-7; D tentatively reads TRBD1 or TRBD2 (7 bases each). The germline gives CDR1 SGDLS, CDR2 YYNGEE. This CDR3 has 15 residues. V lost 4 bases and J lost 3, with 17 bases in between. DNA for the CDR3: TGTGCCAGCAGCCCAGGGGGAGGGAATGACTACGAGCAGTACTTC. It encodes CASSPGGGNDYEQYF.

The CDR3 loop is CASSSRTDLYEQYF. As DNA, the CDR3 is TGTGCCAGCTCATCTAGGACCGACCTATACGAGCAGTACTTC. J is TRBJ2-7 and V is TRBV18; D unresolved. Germline CDR1 KGHSH, CDR2 LQKENI. This CDR3 is built from 14 residues. Trimming left V 5 bases short and J 4 bases short, with 15 bases between.

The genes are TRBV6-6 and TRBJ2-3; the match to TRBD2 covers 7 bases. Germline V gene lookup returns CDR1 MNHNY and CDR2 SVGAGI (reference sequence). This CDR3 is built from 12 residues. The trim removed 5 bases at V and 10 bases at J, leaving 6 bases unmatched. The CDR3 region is CASSTFGGSQYF. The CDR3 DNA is TGTGCCAGCAGTACCTTCGGGGGGTCGCAGTATTTT.

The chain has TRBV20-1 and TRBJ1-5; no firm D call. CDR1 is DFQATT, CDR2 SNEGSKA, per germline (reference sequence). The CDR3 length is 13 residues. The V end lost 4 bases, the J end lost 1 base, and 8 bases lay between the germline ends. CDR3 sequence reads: CSATLTSNQPQHF. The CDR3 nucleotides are TGCAGTGCTACCCTCACAAGCAATCAGCCCCAGCATTTT.

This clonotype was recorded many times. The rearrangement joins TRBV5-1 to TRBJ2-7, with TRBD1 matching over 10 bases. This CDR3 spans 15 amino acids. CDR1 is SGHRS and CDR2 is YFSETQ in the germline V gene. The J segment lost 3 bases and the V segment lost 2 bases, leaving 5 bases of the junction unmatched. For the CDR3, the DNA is TGCGCCAGCAGCTTCCAGACAGGGGGCCTCTACGAGCAGTACTTC. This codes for CASSFQTGGLYEQYF.

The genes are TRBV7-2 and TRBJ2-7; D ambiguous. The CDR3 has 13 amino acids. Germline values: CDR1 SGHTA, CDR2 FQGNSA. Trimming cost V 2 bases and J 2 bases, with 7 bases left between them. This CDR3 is CASSLTAAYEQYF. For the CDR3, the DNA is TGTGCCAGCAGCTTAACGGCGGCCTACGAGCAGTACTTC.

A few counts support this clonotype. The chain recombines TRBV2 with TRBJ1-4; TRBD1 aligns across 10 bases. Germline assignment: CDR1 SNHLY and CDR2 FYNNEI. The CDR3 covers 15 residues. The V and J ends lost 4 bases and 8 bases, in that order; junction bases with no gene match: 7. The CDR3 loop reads CASSAGTGVREKLFF. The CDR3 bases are TGTGCCAGCAGTGCTGGGACAGGGGTTCGGGAAAAACTGTTTTTT.

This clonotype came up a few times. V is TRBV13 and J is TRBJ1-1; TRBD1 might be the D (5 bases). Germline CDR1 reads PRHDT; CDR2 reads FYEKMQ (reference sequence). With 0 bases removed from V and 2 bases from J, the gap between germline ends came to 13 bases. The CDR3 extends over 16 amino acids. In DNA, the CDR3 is TGTGCCAGCAGCTTAGGCCTAGGGACCCAAAACACTGAAGCTTTCTTT. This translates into CASSLGLGTQNTEAFF.

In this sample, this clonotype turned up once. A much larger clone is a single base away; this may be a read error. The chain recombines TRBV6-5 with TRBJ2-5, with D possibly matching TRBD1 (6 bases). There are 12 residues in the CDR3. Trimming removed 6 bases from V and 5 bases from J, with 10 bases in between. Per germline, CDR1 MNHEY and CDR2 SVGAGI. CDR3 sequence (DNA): TGTGCCAGCAGGGGGGCTGGGGAGACCCAGTACTTC. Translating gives CASRGAGETQYF.

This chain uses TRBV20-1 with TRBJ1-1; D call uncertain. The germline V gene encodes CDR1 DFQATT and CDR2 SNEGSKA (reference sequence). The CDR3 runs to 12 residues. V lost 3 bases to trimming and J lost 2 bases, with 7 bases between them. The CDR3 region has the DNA TGCAGTGCTAGGAATCCAAACACTGAAGCTTTCTTT. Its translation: CSARNPNTEAFF.

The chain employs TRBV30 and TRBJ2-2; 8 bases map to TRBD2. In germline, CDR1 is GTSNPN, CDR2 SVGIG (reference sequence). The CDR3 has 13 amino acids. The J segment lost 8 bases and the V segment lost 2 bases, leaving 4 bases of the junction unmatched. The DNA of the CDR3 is TGTGCCTGGAGTTCGGGAGGGCCTGGGGAGCTGTTTTTT. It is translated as CAWSSGGPGELFF.

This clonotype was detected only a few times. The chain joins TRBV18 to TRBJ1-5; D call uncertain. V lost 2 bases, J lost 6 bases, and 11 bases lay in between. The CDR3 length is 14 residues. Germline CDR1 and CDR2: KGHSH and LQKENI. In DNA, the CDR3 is TGTGCCAGCTCACCAGTGATTGGACCTCAGCCCCAGCATTTT. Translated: CASSPVIGPQPQHF.

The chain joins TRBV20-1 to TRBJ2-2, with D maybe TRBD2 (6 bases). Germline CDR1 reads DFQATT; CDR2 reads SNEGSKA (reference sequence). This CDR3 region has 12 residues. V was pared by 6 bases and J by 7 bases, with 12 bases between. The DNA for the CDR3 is TGCAGTGCCGGGTTGGGGGGCGGGGAGCTGTTTTTT. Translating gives CSAGLGGGELFF.

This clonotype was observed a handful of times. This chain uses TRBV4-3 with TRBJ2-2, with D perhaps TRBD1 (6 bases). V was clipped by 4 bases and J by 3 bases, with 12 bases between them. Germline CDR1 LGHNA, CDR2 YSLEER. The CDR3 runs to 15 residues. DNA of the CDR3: TGCGCCAGCAGCCCCCTGACAGGATACACCGGGGAGCTGTTTTTT. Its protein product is CASSPLTGYTGELFF.

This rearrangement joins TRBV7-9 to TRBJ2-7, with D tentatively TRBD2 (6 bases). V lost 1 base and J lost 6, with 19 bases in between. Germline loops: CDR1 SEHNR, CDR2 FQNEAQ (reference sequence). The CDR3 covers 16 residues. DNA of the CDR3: TGTGCCAGCAGCTTAGAGACTAGAGGGAGCTACGGCGAGCAGTACTTC. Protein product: CASSLETRGSYGEQYF.

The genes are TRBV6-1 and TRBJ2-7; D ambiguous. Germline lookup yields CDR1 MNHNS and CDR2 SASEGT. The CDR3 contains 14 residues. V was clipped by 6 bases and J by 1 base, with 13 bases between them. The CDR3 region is CASSPAASSYEQYF. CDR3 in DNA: TGTGCCAGCAGCCCGGCGGCCAGTTCCTACGAGCAGTACTTC.

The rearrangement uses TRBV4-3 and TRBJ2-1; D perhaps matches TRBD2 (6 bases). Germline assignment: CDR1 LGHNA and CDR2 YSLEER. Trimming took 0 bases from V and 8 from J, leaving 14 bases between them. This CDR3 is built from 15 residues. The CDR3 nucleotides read TGCGCCAGCAGCCAAGATTACGGGAGTTTTGATGAGCAGTTCTTC. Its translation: CASSQDYGSFDEQFF.

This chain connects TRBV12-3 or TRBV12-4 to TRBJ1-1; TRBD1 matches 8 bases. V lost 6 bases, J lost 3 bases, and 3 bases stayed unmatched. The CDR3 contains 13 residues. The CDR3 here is CASSRTGYTEAFF. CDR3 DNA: TGTGCCAGCAGCAGGACAGGGTACACTGAAGCTTTCTTT.

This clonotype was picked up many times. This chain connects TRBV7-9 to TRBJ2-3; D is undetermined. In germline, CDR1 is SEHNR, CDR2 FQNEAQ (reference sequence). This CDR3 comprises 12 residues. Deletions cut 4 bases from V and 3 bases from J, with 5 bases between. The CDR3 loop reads CASSSTTDTQYF. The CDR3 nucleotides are TGTGCCAGCAGCTCGACGACAGATACGCAGTATTTT.

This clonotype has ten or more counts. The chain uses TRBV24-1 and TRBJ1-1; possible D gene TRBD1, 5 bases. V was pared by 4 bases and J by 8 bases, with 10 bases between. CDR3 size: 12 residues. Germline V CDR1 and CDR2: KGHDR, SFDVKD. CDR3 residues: CATSEGNREAFF. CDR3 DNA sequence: TGTGCCACCAGTGAGGGGAACAGGGAAGCTTTCTTT.

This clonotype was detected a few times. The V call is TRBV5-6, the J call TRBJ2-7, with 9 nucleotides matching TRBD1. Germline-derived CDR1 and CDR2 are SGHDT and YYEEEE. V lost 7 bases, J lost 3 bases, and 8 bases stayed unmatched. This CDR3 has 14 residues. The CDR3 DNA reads TGTGCCAGCGGCCTCCGGGACAGGGTCTACGAGCAGTACTTC. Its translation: CASGLRDRVYEQYF.

The CDR3 DNA reads TGTGCCAGCAGAGGCTTCCCGGGACAGACCTCCTACGAGCAGTACTTC. Its translation: CASRGFPGQTSYEQYF. The chain joins TRBV6-2 or TRBV6-3 to TRBJ2-7, with 7 nucleotides matching TRBD1. The CDR3 is 16 residues long. Germline V gene sequence: CDR1 MNHEY, CDR2 SVGEGT. Germline trimming cut 6 bases from V and 0 bases from J; bases unmatched to any gene: 11.

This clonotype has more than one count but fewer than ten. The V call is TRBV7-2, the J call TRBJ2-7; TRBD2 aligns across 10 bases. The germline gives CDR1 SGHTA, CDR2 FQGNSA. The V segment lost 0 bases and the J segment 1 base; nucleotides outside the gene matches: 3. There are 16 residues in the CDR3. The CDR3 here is CASSLAASGGSYEQYF. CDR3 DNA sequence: TGTGCCAGCAGCTTAGCTGCTAGCGGGGGATCCTACGAGCAGTACTTC.

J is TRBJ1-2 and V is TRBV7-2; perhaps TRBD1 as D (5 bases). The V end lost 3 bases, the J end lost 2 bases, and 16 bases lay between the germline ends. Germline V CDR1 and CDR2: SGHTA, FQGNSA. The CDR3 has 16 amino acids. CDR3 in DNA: TGTGCCAGCAGCTTCCAGGGTGGATTTTACAACTATGGCTACACCTTC. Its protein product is CASSFQGGFYNYGYTF.

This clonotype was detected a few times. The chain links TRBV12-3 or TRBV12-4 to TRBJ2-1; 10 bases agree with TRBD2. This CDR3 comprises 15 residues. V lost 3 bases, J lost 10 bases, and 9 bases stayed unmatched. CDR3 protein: CASSLVPSGSTEQFF. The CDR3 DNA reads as TGTGCCAGCAGTTTGGTTCCTAGCGGGAGTACGGAGCAGTTCTTC.

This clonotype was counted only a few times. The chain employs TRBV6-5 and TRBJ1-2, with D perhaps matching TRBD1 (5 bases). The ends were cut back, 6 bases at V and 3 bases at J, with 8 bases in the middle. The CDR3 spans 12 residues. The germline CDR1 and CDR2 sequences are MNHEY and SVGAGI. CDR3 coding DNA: TGTGCCAGCAGCGCAGGGTACTATGGCTACACCTTC. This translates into CASSAGYYGYTF.

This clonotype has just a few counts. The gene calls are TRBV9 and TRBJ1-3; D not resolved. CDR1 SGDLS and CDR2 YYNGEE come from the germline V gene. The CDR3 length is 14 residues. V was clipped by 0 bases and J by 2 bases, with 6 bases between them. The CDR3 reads CASSVAKTGNTIYF. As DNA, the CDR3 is TGTGCCAGCAGCGTAGCCAAGACTGGAAACACCATATATTTT.

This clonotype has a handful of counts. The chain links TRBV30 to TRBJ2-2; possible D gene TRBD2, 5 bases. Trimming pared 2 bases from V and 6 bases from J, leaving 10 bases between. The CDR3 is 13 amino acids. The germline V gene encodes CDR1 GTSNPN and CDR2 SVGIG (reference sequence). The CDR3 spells CAWSRDYAGELFF. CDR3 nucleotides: TGTGCCTGGAGTCGAGACTACGCCGGGGAGCTGTTTTTT.

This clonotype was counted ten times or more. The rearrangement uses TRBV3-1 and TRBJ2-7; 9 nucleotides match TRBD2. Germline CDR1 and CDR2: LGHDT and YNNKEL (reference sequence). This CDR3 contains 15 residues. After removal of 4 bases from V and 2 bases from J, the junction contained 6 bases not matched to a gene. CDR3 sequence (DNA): TGTGCCAGCAGCCCGCTAGGCGGGAGGGCCTACGAGCAGTACTTC. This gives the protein CASSPLGGRAYEQYF.

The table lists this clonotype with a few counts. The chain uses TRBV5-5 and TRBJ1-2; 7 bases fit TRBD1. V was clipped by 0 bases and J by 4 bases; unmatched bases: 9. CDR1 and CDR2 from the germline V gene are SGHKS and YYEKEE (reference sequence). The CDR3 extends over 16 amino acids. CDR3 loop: CASSLDPGQHTYGYTF. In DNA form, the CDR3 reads TGTGCCAGCAGCTTGGACCCGGGACAGCATACCTATGGCTACACCTTC.

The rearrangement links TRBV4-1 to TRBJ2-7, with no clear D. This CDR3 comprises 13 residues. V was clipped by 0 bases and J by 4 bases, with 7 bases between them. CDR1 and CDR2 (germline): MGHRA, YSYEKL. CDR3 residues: CASSQEELYEQYF. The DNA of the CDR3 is TGCGCCAGCAGCCAAGAGGAACTGTACGAGCAGTACTTC.